The 10 T cell receptor beta chains below come from one sample, sequenced in a study of blood T cells in healthy people across ages. A J-beta primer mix and a sample-barcoded 5' primer were used in a second PCR of roughly 7 to 12 cycles. TCRdb reprocessed the 5' RACE reads with MiXCR, giving one entry per CDR3 protein. The sample shows roughly 1.5 million distinct CDR3 sequences, roughly 43% of them seen only once. Material for sequencing was blood. These receptors were taken from a woman younger than 30 in good health.

This chain uses TRBV25-1 with TRBJ2-3; 10 bases are shared with TRBD2. V was pared by 5 bases and J by 5 bases, with 7 bases of the junction left unmatched. Germline CDR1 MGHDK, CDR2 SYGVNS. This CDR3 comprises 15 residues. CDR3 sequence (DNA): TGTGCCAGCAGTAAAACTAGCGGGACCGGAGATACGCAGTATTTT. Amino acids: CASSKTSGTGDTQYF.

This clonotype showed up just once. The chain employs TRBV7-2 and TRBJ2-1; D perhaps matches TRBD2 (5 bases). The CDR3 extends over 15 amino acids. Germline V gene data show CDR1 as SGHTA and CDR2 as FQGNSA. Deletions cut 3 bases from V and 3 bases from J, with 12 bases between. CDR3 nucleotides: TGTGCCAGCAGCTTGGGTAGCGTACACTACAATGAGCAGTTCTTC. It encodes CASSLGSVHYNEQFF.

This clonotype has a single count. The chain joins TRBV7-9 to TRBJ2-5; D may be TRBD2 (6 bases). The V and J ends lost 5 bases and 2 bases respectively, with 15 bases between them. CDR1 is SEHNR and CDR2 is FQNEAQ in the germline V gene (reference sequence). The CDR3 has 15 amino acids. CDR3 protein: CASSGVSGGQETQYF. DNA for the CDR3: TGTGCCAGCAGCGGAGTCTCCGGGGGACAAGAGACCCAGTACTTC.

This clonotype came up a few times. V is TRBV7-9 and J is TRBJ1-2; D is undetermined. The CDR3 is 13 residues long. CDR1 SEHNR and CDR2 FQNEAQ come from the germline V gene (reference sequence). V lost 6 bases and J 5 bases, leaving 13 bases between the germline ends. CDR3 sequence: CASSDPAEYGYTF. CDR3 DNA: TGTGCCAGCAGTGACCCAGCTGAATATGGCTACACCTTC.

This clonotype was counted a few times. The chain recombines TRBV25-1 with TRBJ2-3; TRBD1 might be the D (6 bases). CDR1 and CDR2 (germline): MGHDK, SYGVNS. This CDR3 comprises 15 residues. Trimming took 0 bases from V and 4 from J, leaving 11 bases between them. This CDR3 reads CASSEYAGAADTQYF. In DNA form, the CDR3 reads TGTGCCAGCAGTGAATATGCAGGGGCGGCAGATACGCAGTATTTT. Filled out from reference TRBV25-1 and TRBJ2-3, the complete variable domain reads EADIYQTPRYLVIGTGKKITLECSQTMGHDKMYWYQQDPGMELHLIHYSYGVNSTEKGDLSSESTVSRIRTEHFPLTLESARPSHTSQYLCASSEYAGAADTQYFGPGTRLTVL.

On this clonotype: The junction shows a germline mismatch at one end, possibly a read error. The chain joins TRBV6-2 or TRBV6-3 to TRBJ2-1; D is unclear. This CDR3 has 12 residues. The germline V gene has CDR1 MNHEY and CDR2 SVGEGT. This chain's CDR3 is CASSPFRNEKFF. In DNA form, the CDR3 reads TGTGCCAGCAGCCCCTTTCGAAATGAGAAGTTCTTC.

V is TRBV30 and J is TRBJ2-4, with D maybe TRBD1 (6 bases). Between the trimmed V and J ends, which lost 3 bases and 0 bases, there was a span of 9 bases. Germline V gene data show CDR1 as GTSNPN and CDR2 as SVGIG (reference sequence). This CDR3 is built from 14 residues. CDR3 in DNA: TGTGCCTGGAGCCTAGGGGGAGCCAAAAACATTCAGTACTTC. Its translation: CAWSLGGAKNIQYF.

The gene calls are TRBV7-2 and TRBJ2-3, with 14 bases matching TRBD2. The CDR3 totals 20 residues. Trimming took 1 base from V and 4 from J; bases not matched to a gene: 13. CDR1 is SGHTA and CDR2 is FQGNSA in the germline V gene. The CDR3 region has the DNA TGTGCCAGCAGCTTAGGGCGGGGGACTAGCGGGGGTTCACGCGCAGATACGCAGTATTTT. It specifies CASSLGRGTSGGSRADTQYF.

This clonotype was observed a handful of times. V and J are TRBV7-2 and TRBJ1-2; 7 bases fit TRBD1. The CDR3 totals 14 residues. Unmatched junction bases numbered 8, after V lost 5 bases and J lost 5 bases. The germline V gene encodes CDR1 SGHTA and CDR2 FQGNSA. The CDR3 loop is CASSPGGARYGYTF. The CDR3 nucleotides read TGTGCCAGCAGCCCAGGGGGGGCACGGTATGGCTACACCTTC.

The rearrangement links TRBV9 to TRBJ2-4; TRBD1 matches 12 bases. CDR1 SGDLS and CDR2 YYNGEE come from the germline V gene. The J segment lost 6 bases and the V segment lost 2 bases, leaving 6 bases of the junction unmatched. CDR3 length: 16 amino acids. The CDR3 DNA is TGTGCCAGCAGCGTCGCCGGGACAGGGGGCTCAAACATTCAGTACTTC. This codes for CASSVAGTGGSNIQYF.